These T cell receptor beta chains were read from a single sample in a study of blood T cell repertoires in COVID-19. The data were produced by immunoSEQ multiplex PCR, yet TCRdb's version contains in-frame clones alone and is incomplete. This sample carries 250,000 to 300,000 clones, about four fifths of them seen once, and the ten largest clones take about 3.4%. Sample: peripheral blood. The origin of the receptors is a young woman with acute or convalescent COVID-19. Both conserved end residues are part of each CDR3. The D gene is left open where the match is weak. Clone size, where shown, is once, few, many, or a class for clones that have expanded.

CDR3 | DNA | D | J | V | size
CASQPGQGYGYTF | TGTGCCAGTCAACCGGGACAGGGGTATGGCTACACCTTC | TRBD1 | TRBJ1-2 | TRBV6-6 | few
CASSQGGRMENIQYF | TGTGCCAGCAGCCAAGGCGGGAGAATGGAAAACATTCAGTACTTC | TRBD2 | TRBJ2-4 | TRBV3-1/TRBV3-2 | -
CASSPATGGSEAFF | TGTGCCAGCTCACCAGCGACAGGGGGCTCTGAAGCTTTCTTT | TRBD1 | TRBJ1-1 | TRBV18 | -
CASSQTVTNSGNTIYF | TGCGCCAGCAGCCAAACAGTCACCAACTCTGGAAACACCATATATTTT | - | TRBJ1-3 | TRBV4-3 | -
CASQGIGSPYYNEQFF | TGTGCCAGTCAGGGGATCGGCTCACCGTACTACAATGAGCAGTTCTTC | - | TRBJ2-1 | TRBV28 | many
CASRDRGWEQYF | TGTGCCAGCAGAGACAGGGGTTGGGAGCAGTACTTC | TRBD1 | TRBJ2-7 | TRBV2 | once
CASSSQGTGEKLFF | TGCGCCAGCAGCTCACAGGGGACGGGAGAAAAACTGTTTTTT | TRBD1 | TRBJ1-4 | TRBV5-1 | -
CASRADRTRNTIYF | TGTGCCAGCAGGGCTGACAGAACCCGAAACACCATATATTTT | - | TRBJ1-3 | TRBV6-5 | once
CASSQDRGGETQYF | TGCGCCAGCAGCCAAGATAGGGGAGGAGAGACCCAGTACTTC | - | TRBJ2-5 | TRBV4-1 | -
CATRDRFNEKLFF | TGTGCCACACGGGACAGGTTTAATGAAAAACTGTTTTTT | TRBD1 | TRBJ1-4 | TRBV19 | -
CASSQVRFFFTGVNGYTF | TGTGCCAGCAGCCAAGTTCGCTTCTTCTTCACAGGGGTTAATGGCTACACCTTC | TRBD1 | TRBJ1-2 | TRBV3-1/TRBV3-2 | -
CASSPLAGGPYEQYF | TGCGCCAGCAGCCCGCTAGCGGGAGGGCCCTACGAGCAGTACTTC | TRBD2 | TRBJ2-7 | TRBV5-1 | -
CASTPGLAGNEQFF | TGTGCCTCGACCCCGGGACTAGCGGGAAATGAGCAGTTCTTC | TRBD2 | TRBJ2-1 | TRBV2 | -
CATKTYGDYNEQFF | TGTGCCACCAAGACATACGGTGACTACAATGAGCAGTTCTTC | - | TRBJ2-1 | TRBV15 | -
CASSRAGGFETQYF | TGTGCCAGCAGTCGGGCAGGGGGCTTTGAGACCCAGTACTTC | TRBD1 | TRBJ2-5 | TRBV28 | many
CASSWQGQVSSYNSPLHF | TGTGCCAGCAGTTGGCAGGGCCAGGTCAGCTCCTATAATTCACCCCTCCACTTT | - | TRBJ1-6 | TRBV28 | -
CASSQEQGYSNQPQHF | TGCGCCAGCAGCCAAGAACAGGGATACAGCAATCAGCCCCAGCATTTT | - | TRBJ1-5 | TRBV4-3 | -
CASSPEGQGGEKLFF | TGTGCCAGCAGCCCCGAAGGACAGGGAGGAGAAAAACTGTTTTTT | TRBD1 | TRBJ1-4 | TRBV3-1/TRBV3-2 | -
CASSPDRSSGNTIYF | TGTGCCAGCAGTCCAGACAGGAGCTCTGGAAACACCATATATTTT | - | TRBJ1-3 | TRBV27 | -
CASSFRGSTGPYEQYF | TGTGCCAGCAGTTTTAGGGGGAGTACGGGGCCCTACGAGCAGTACTTC | - | TRBJ2-7 | TRBV27 | -
CASSESGAGNEQFF | TGCGCCAGCAGTGAGTCGGGGGCTGGCAATGAGCAGTTCTTC | - | TRBJ2-1 | TRBV10-1 | -
CASSLGLAGGSYNEQFF | TGTGCCAGTAGTCTAGGACTAGCGGGAGGATCCTACAATGAGCAGTTCTTC | TRBD2 | TRBJ2-1 | TRBV19 | -
CASSFHGVGLIADTQYF | TGTGCCAGCAGCTTCCACGGGGTAGGGTTGATTGCAGATACGCAGTATTTT | - | TRBJ2-3 | TRBV11-2 | -
CASSSWTSGTDTQYF | TGTGCCAGCAGTTCCTGGACTAGCGGCACAGATACGCAGTATTTT | TRBD2 | TRBJ2-3 | TRBV28 | -
CASSFFPRVPYEQYF | TGTGCCAGCAGTTTTTTTCCCAGGGTCCCCTACGAGCAGTACTTC | - | TRBJ2-7 | TRBV28 | -
CASSRTSGRRNEQFF | TGTGCCAGCAGCCGAACTAGCGGGAGACGCAATGAGCAGTTCTTC | TRBD2 | TRBJ2-1 | TRBV6-5 | -
CASSEAGTNPGELFF | TGCGCCAGCAGCGAGGCCGGGACTAACCCCGGGGAGCTGTTTTTT | TRBD2 | TRBJ2-2 | TRBV4-3 | -
CASSQEGLQHNEQFF | TGTGCCAGCAGCCAAGAAGGACTGCAGCACAATGAGCAGTTCTTC | - | TRBJ2-1 | TRBV14 | -
CASSQEGPSGSGYEQYF | TGCGCCAGCAGCCAAGAGGGGCCTAGCGGGAGCGGATACGAGCAGTACTTC | TRBD2 | TRBJ2-7 | TRBV4-3 | -
CASRAGRARSRADTQYF | TGTGCCAGCAGAGCCGGCCGCGCCCGGAGTCGGGCAGATACGCAGTATTTT | - | TRBJ2-3 | TRBV7-6 | -
CASSFGGGYNEQFF | TGTGCCAGCAGCTTTGGCGGAGGCTACAATGAGCAGTTCTTC | - | TRBJ2-1 | TRBV7-2 | few